The present T cell receptor (beta chain) was sequenced within a study of CD4 T cell repertoires in COVID-19. General study results and limits: Suggested intraclonal diversification: top SARS-CoV-2-reactive clonotypes appeared in two or three memory subsets. SARS-CoV and/or HKU1 spike cultures shared between 7 and 25% of SARS-CoV-2 clonotypes.

As regards this clone: Its matching antigen is unknown.

Repertoires were generated with immunoSEQ multiplex PCR, while TCRdb's copy carries only in-frame clones and drops some. There are approximately 79,000 clones in the sample; 83% occur only once, and roughly 0.6% lies in the top ten. The sequences come from CD4+ T cells from peripheral blood, collected after recovery from COVID-19. The TCR sequence derives from a human donor who had COVID-19.

The CDR3 DNA reads TGTGCCAGCAGGGAGGGGCAGGGGGATTATCAGCCCCAGCATTTT. Its protein product is CASREGQGDYQPQHF. This sequence joins TRBV28 and TRBJ1-5; TRBD1 matches 7 bases. With V trimmed by 6 bases and J by 5 bases, 10 bases remained unmatched. CDR1 and CDR2 from the germline V gene are MDHEN and SYDVKM. The CDR3 runs 15 residues.